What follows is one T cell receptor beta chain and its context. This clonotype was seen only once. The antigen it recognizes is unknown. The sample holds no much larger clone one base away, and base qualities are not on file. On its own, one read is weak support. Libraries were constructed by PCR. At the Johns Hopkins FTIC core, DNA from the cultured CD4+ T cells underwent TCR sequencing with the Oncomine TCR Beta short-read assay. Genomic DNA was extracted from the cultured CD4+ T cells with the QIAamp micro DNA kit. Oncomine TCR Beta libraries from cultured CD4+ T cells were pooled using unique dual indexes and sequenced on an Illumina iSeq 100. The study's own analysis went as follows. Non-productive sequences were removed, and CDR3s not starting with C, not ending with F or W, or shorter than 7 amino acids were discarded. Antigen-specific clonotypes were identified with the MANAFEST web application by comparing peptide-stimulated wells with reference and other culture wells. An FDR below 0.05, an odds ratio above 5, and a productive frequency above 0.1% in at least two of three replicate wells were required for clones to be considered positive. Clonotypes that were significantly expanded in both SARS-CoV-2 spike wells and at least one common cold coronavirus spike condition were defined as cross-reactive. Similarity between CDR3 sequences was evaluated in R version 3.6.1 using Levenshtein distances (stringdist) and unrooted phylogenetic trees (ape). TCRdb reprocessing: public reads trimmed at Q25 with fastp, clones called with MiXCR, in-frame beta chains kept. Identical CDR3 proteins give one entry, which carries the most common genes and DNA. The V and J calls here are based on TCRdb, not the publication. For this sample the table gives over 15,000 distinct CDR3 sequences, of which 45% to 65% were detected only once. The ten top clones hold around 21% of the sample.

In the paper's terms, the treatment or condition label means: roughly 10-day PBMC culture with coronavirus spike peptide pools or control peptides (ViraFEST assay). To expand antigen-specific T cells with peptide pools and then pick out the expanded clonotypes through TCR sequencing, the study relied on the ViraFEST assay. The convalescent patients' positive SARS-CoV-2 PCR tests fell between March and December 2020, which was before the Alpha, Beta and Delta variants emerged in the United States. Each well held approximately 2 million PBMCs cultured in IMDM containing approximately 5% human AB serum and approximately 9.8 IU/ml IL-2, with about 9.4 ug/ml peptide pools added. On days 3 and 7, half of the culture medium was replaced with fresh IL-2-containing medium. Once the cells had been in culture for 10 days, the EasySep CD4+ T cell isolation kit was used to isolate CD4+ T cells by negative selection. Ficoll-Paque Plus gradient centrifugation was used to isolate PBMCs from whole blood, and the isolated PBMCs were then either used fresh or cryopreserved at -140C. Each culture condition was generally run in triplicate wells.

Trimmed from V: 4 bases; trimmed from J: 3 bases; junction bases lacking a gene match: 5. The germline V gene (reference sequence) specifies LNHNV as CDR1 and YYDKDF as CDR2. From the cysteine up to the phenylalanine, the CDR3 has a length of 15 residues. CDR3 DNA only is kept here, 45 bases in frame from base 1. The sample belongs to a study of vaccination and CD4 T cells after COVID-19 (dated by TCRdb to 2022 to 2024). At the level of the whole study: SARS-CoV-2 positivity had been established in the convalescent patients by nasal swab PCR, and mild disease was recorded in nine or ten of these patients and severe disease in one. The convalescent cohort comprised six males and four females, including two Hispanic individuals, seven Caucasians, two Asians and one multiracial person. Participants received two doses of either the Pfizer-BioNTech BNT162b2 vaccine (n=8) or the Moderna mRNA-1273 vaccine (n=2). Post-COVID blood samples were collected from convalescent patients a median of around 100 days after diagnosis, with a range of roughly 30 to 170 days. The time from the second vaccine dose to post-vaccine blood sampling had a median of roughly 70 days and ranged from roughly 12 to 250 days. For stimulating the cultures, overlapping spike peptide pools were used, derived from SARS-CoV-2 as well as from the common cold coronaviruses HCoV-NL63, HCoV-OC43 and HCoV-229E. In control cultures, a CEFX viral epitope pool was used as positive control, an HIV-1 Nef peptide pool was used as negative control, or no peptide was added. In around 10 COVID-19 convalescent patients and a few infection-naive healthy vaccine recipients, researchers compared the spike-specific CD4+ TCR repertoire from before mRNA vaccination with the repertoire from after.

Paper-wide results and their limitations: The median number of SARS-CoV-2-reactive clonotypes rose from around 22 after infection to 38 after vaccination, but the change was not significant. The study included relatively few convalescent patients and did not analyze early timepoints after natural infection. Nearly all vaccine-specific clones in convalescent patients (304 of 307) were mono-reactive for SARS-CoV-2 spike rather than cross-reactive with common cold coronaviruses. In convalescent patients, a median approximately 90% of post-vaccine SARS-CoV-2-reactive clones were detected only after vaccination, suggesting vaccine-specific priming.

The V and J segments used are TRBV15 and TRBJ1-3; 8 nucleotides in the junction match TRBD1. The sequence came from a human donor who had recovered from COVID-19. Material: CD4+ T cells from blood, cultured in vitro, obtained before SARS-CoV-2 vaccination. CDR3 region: CATSTDRDYGNTIYF. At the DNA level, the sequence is TGTGCCACCAGCACGGACAGGGATTATGGAAACACCATATATTTT.